The 3 T cell receptor beta chains presented below share a single source sample, sequenced in a study of CD8 T cells in ankylosing spondylitis. TCRdb redid the calling of the 5' RACE reads with MiXCR, one entry per CDR3 protein. The sample shows roughly 69,000 distinct CDR3 sequences, about 5% of them seen only once. Sequenced sample: blood, either unsorted or a sorted T cell fraction (not recorded which). These TCRs come from a male donor with ankylosing spondylitis or in good health (not recorded which).

This clonotype was counted many times. The V call is TRBV12-3 or TRBV12-4, the J call TRBJ1-6; unclear D gene. With 3 bases removed from V and 3 bases from J, the gap between germline ends came to 6 bases. This CDR3 is built from 14 residues. The CDR3 sequence: CASSFSSYNSPLHF. CDR3 in DNA: TGTGCCAGCAGTTTTTCCAGCTATAATTCACCCCTCCACTTT.

Many counts were recorded for this clonotype. This rearrangement joins TRBV7-3 to TRBJ2-4; weak D call: TRBD1 (6 bases). The CDR3 consists of 13 residues. CDR1 and CDR2 from the germline V gene are SGHTA and FQGTGA. Trimming took off 5 bases at V and 8 bases at J, with 13 bases between the two ends. The CDR3 here is CASSIREGDIQYF. CDR3 DNA sequence: TGTGCCAGCAGCATTCGCGAGGGGGACATTCAGTACTTC.

This clonotype was found many times. V is TRBV12-3 or TRBV12-4 and J is TRBJ2-7; D is perhaps TRBD1 (5 bases). The length of the CDR3 is 13 residues. V was cut by 3 bases and J by 6 bases, with 12 bases left in between. This CDR3 is CASSLGQGREQYF. The CDR3 DNA is TGTGCCAGCAGTTTGGGGCAAGGGCGCGAGCAGTACTTC.